The 24 T cell receptor beta chains presented below share a single source sample, sequenced in a study of cytotoxic CD8 clonotypes in ibrutinib-treated CLL. The data were produced by immunoSEQ multiplex PCR, yet TCRdb's version contains in-frame clones alone and is incomplete. Among some 140,000 clones listed, 79% were seen once. The sample was PBMCs, taken after 12 months of ibrutinib treatment. The source of these receptors is a human donor with chronic lymphocytic leukemia.

The V gene is TRBV5-1, the J gene TRBJ2-3; no clear D. This CDR3 has 14 amino acids. The germline gives CDR1 SGHRS, CDR2 YFSETQ. The germline V and J ends were trimmed by 4 bases and 0 bases, with 9 bases remaining between them. For the CDR3, the DNA is TGCGCCAGCAGCCCTGTCCAGAGCACAGATACGCAGTATTTT. Translation gives CASSPVQSTDTQYF.

This chain connects TRBV4-1 to TRBJ2-7; 8 nucleotides match TRBD1. The CDR3 sequence is 15 residues long. CDR1 is MGHRA, CDR2 YSYEKL, per germline. J was trimmed by 3 bases and V by 1 base; bases with no gene match: 5. CDR3 in amino acids: CASSQAPGQGYEQYF. CDR3 nucleotide sequence: TGCGCCAGCAGCCAAGCTCCCGGACAGGGCTACGAGCAGTACTTC.

The chain recombines TRBV11-1 with TRBJ2-1; the D is unclear. Germline loops: CDR1 SGHAT, CDR2 FQDESV (reference sequence). This CDR3 has 13 amino acids. V was pared by 1 base and J by 3 bases, with 4 bases between. CDR3 residues: CASSLDYYNEQFF. The CDR3 DNA is TGTGCCAGCAGCTTAGACTACTACAATGAGCAGTTCTTC.

The V call is TRBV6-4, the J call TRBJ2-1; the D gene could be TRBD1 or TRBD2 (5 bases each). Germline V gives CDR1 MRHNA, CDR2 SNTAGT. This CDR3 region has 16 residues. The V and J ends lost 6 bases and 0 bases respectively, with 15 bases between them. The CDR3 sequence is CASSGTFLRSYNEQFF. The CDR3 DNA reads as TGTGCCAGCAGCGGGACCTTCCTTCGCTCCTACAATGAGCAGTTCTTC.

The rearrangement joins TRBV7-3 to TRBJ2-7, with 10 bases matching TRBD2. Germline V gene data show CDR1 as SGHTA and CDR2 as FQGTGA. This CDR3 comprises 14 residues. V shed 5 bases, J shed 0 bases, and the junction held 1 base outside the gene matches. The CDR3 loop reads CASSPSGSSYEQYF. CDR3 nucleotides: TGTGCCAGCAGCCCTAGCGGGAGCTCCTACGAGCAGTACTTC.

J is TRBJ1-5 and V is TRBV15, with 11 bases fitting TRBD1. The germline V gene has CDR1 LNHNV and CDR2 YYDKDF (reference sequence). V lost 0 bases to trimming and J lost 6 bases; unmatched junction nucleotides: 1. This CDR3 is built from 15 residues. The CDR3 region is CATSRDGTGGQPQHF. DNA of the CDR3: TGTGCCACCAGCAGAGATGGGACAGGGGGTCAGCCCCAGCATTTT.

The V gene is TRBV15, the J gene TRBJ2-1; TRBD2 is a possible D gene (6 bases). Trimming stripped 1 base from V and 5 bases from J, with 12 bases between. The CDR3 is 15 residues long. Germline V lookup: CDR1 LNHNV, CDR2 YYDKDF (reference sequence). The CDR3 DNA reads TGTGCCACCAGCAGAGCCGGGAGTGGTGACAATGAGCAGTTCTTC. The encoded protein is CATSRAGSGDNEQFF.

V and J are TRBV6-5 and TRBJ2-1; D is unresolved. Trimming took 2 bases from V and 10 from J, leaving 9 bases between them. CDR3 size: 12 residues. Germline CDR1 MNHEY, CDR2 SVGAGI. Here the CDR3 reads CASSYTPSEQFF. In DNA form, the CDR3 reads TGTGCCAGCAGTTACACCCCGTCCGAGCAGTTCTTC.

This chain joins TRBV4-1 and TRBJ1-2, with TRBD1 identical over 9 bases. The CDR3 length is 14 residues. With 1 base clipped from V and 8 bases from J, the junction kept 5 bases outside the gene matches. CDR1 is MGHRA and CDR2 is YSYEKL in the germline V gene. CDR3 amino acids: CASSQVGQGSGYTF. In DNA, the CDR3 is TGCGCCAGCAGCCAAGTTGGACAGGGGAGCGGCTACACCTTC.

This clone showed up just once. One end of the junction varies from germline; a read error may be responsible. V and J are TRBV7-9 and TRBJ2-3, with 9 bases matching TRBD2. Looked up from germline, CDR1 is SEHNR and CDR2 is FQNEAQ (reference sequence). The CDR3 has 14 amino acids. CDR3 sequence: CASSVAGVEDTQYF. The CDR3 nucleotides read TGTGCCAGCAGCGTAGCGGGAGTGGAAGATACGCAGTATTTT.

Only one count was recorded for this clone. V gene TRBV28 combines with J gene TRBJ2-7, with D unresolved. Trimming stripped 3 bases from V and 6 bases from J, with 3 bases between. Germline V gene sequence: CDR1 MDHEN, CDR2 SYDVKM. There are 10 residues in the CDR3. CDR3 region: CASSFIEQYF. In DNA form, the CDR3 reads TGTGCCAGCAGTTTTATCGAGCAGTACTTC.

The rearrangement joins TRBV6-5 to TRBJ2-7; D is undetermined. From germline, CDR1 is MNHEY and CDR2 SVGAGI. Trimming cost V 4 bases and J 5 bases, with 9 bases left between them. The length of the CDR3 is 12 residues. In nucleotides, the CDR3 is TGTGCCAGCAGTTCCTTCTATCACGAGCAGTACTTC. This encodes CASSSFYHEQYF.

V usage is TRBV10-3 and J usage is TRBJ2-3; possibly TRBD1 or TRBD2 for D (5 bases each). Trimming pared 4 bases from V and 0 bases from J, leaving 11 bases between. The CDR3 contains 15 residues. Germline lookup yields CDR1 ENHRY and CDR2 SYGVKD. The CDR3 loop reads CAISVGTSSTDTQYF. The DNA of the CDR3 is TGTGCCATCAGTGTCGGGACCTCTAGCACAGATACGCAGTATTTT.

This rearrangement joins TRBV7-2 to TRBJ2-6; 12 positions agree with TRBD2. The CDR3 has 19 residues. Germline V gene lookup returns CDR1 SGHTA and CDR2 FQGNSA. The J segment lost 0 bases and the V segment lost 0 bases, leaving 3 bases of the junction unmatched. The CDR3 loop reads CASSLAWTSGDSGANVLTF. CDR3 bases: TGTGCCAGCAGCTTAGCGTGGACTAGCGGGGACTCTGGGGCCAACGTCCTGACTTTC.

J is TRBJ2-5 and V is TRBV15, with a tentative D call TRBD2 (6 bases). CDR3 length: 17 residues. V was trimmed by 2 bases and J by 4 bases, leaving 20 bases between them. Germline V CDR1 and CDR2: LNHNV, YYDKDF (reference sequence). CDR3: CATSRLNRDLGGETQYF. CDR3 coding DNA: TGTGCCACCAGCAGACTAAATAGGGACCTCGGGGGAGAGACCCAGTACTTC.

This clone has more than one count but fewer than ten. The chain links TRBV6-1 to TRBJ1-4; D not certain. Trimming removed 2 bases at V and 11 bases at J, with 12 bases between. CDR3 length: 13 amino acids. Germline V lookup: CDR1 MNHNS, CDR2 SASEGT. CDR3 protein: CASSEREGRKLFF. As DNA, the CDR3 is TGTGCCAGCAGTGAAAGGGAGGGTAGGAAACTGTTTTTT.

The chain couples TRBV7-8 to TRBJ2-7, with D perhaps being TRBD1 or TRBD2 (5 bases each). V was shortened by 3 bases and J by 6 bases, with 12 bases between the two germline ends. Germline lookup yields CDR1 SGHVS and CDR2 FQNEAQ. This CDR3 spans 13 amino acids. The DNA for the CDR3 is TGTGCCAGCAGCTTGCTGGGGACGCCCGAGCAGTACTTC. Its translation is CASSLLGTPEQYF. Using reference TRBV7-8 and TRBJ2-7 for the parts outside the CDR3, the full variable domain is GAGVSQSPRYKVAKRGQDVALRCDPISGHVSLFWYQQALGQGPEFLTYFQNEAQLDKSGLPSDRFFAERPEGSVSTLKIQRTQQEDSAVYLCASSLLGTPEQYFGPGTRLTVT.

This clone turned up a few times. The chain uses TRBV19 and TRBJ2-7; 10 bases line up with TRBD2. V shed 8 bases and J 4 bases; nucleotides not matched to a gene: 14. CDR3 size: 16 residues. Germline V gene data show CDR1 as LNHDA and CDR2 as SQIVND (reference sequence). CDR3 DNA sequence: TGTGCCAGTGCTATCGCCAGCGGGAGGGCCCTTTACGAGCAGTACTTC. The encoded protein is CASAIASGRALYEQYF. Full variable domain (missing parts from reference TRBV19 and TRBJ2-7): DGGITQSPKYLFRKEGQNVTLSCEQNLNHDAMYWYRQDPGQGLRLIYYSQIVNDFQKGDIAEGYSVSREKKESFPLTVTSAQKNPTAFYLCASAIASGRALYEQYFGPGTRLTVT.

The gene calls are TRBV30 and TRBJ2-2; D is uncertain. Looked up from germline, CDR1 is GTSNPN and CDR2 is SVGIG (reference sequence). The CDR3 runs to 11 residues. The ends were cut back, 5 bases at V and 7 bases at J, with 8 bases in the middle. CDR3 amino acids: CAWGEVGELFF. The CDR3, as DNA: TGTGCCTGGGGTGAAGTCGGGGAGCTGTTTTTT. The full variable domain, completed using reference TRBV30 and TRBJ2-2, is SQTIHQWPATLVQPVGSPLSLECTVEGTSNPNLYWYRQAAGRGLQLLFYSVGIGQISSEVPQNLSASRPQDRQFILSSKKLLLSDSGFYLCAWGEVGELFFGEGSRLTVL.

The chain uses TRBV10-2 and TRBJ1-1, with 7 bases matching TRBD1. Germline V gene lookup returns CDR1 WSHSY and CDR2 SAAADI. CDR3 size: 15 residues. J lost 3 bases, V lost 6 bases, and 10 bases had no gene match. The CDR3 region is CASSARRQGDTEAFF. As DNA, the CDR3 is TGCGCCAGCAGCGCCCGTCGACAGGGAGACACTGAAGCTTTCTTT.

This clone turned up a few times. This sequence joins TRBV27 and TRBJ2-6; D may be TRBD1 (5 bases). CDR3 length: 15 residues. V was pared by 2 bases and J by 2 bases, with 7 bases between. The germline V gene encodes CDR1 MNHEY and CDR2 SMNVEV (reference sequence). CDR3 coding DNA: TGTGCCAGCAGTTTAGGCAGGGCTGGGGCCAACGTCCTGACTTTC. This sequence encodes CASSLGRAGANVLTF.

This clone was observed a handful of times. The CDR3 DNA follows: TGTGCTAGTGCCCCTGAAGGCACCCTATGGCCCCAGCATTTT. Its protein product is CASAPEGTLWPQHF. The J gene is TRBJ1-5, the V gene TRBV12-5, with D unclear. The ends were cut back, 7 bases at V and 9 bases at J, with 19 bases in the middle. Germline V lookup: CDR1 LGHNT, CDR2 FRNRAP. CDR3 length equals 14 residues.

The CDR3 coding sequence is TGTGCCAGCAGTCCACGGACAGGGGTGCTCTTGGACTATGGCTACACCTTC. This sequence encodes CASSPRTGVLLDYGYTF. The rearrangement joins TRBV6-7 to TRBJ1-2, with TRBD1 matching over 9 bases. TRBV6-7 is an ORF for which the function is uncertain. Unmatched junction bases numbered 13, after V lost 5 bases and J lost 3 bases. The length of the CDR3 is 17 residues.

This clone was detected only once. The CDR3 DNA reads as TGCGCCAGCAGCGTGTCAGGGCGAGGCGGGGAGCTGTTTTTT. Residues: CASSVSGRGGELFF. This chain uses TRBV4-3 with TRBJ2-2, with D maybe TRBD1 (5 bases). The V end was cut by 5 bases, the J end by 7 bases, with 14 bases between. CDR1 is LGHNA and CDR2 is YSLEER in the germline V gene. The CDR3 runs to 14 residues.